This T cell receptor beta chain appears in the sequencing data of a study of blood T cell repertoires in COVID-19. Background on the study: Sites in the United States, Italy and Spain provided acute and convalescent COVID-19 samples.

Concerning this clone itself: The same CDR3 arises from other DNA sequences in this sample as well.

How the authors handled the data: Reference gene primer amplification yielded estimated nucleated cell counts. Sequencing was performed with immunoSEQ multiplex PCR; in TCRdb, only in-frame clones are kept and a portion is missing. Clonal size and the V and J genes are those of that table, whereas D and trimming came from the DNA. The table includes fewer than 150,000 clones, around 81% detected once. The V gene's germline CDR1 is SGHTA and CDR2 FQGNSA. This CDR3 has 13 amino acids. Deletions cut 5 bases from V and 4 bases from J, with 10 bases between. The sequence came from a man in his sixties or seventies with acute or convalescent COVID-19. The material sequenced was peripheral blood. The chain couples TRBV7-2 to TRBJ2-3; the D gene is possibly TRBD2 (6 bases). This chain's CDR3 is CASSAGRPDTQYF. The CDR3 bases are TGTGCCAGCAGCGCGGGACGTCCAGATACGCAGTATTTT.